This is a list of T cell receptor beta chains from one sample in a study of T cells in localized non-small cell lung cancer. Sequencing used immunoSEQ multiplex PCR; TCRdb keeps in-frame clones, though not all of them. The sample has 9,800 or so clones; about 43% are singletons. The sequencing here drew on lymph node tissue, taken before any cancer treatment. These receptor sequences come from a woman aged 40-75 years with stage I lung adenocarcinoma. Both conserved end residues are part of each CDR3. Fields, in order: J gene, D gene, V gene, clone size, CDR3 DNA, CDR3 protein. D genes are given only for firm matches. Size tells how often a clone was seen (once, few, many) or the class of an expanded clone, and some rows leave it out.

J: TRBJ1-4; D: -; V: TRBV25-1; size: -; DNA: TGTGCCAGCCAACCGGGACGGGATAATGAAAAACTGTTTTTT; CDR3: CASQPGRDNEKLFF
J: TRBJ1-1; D: TRBD1; V: TRBV6-8; size: -; DNA: TGTGCCAGCAGTTACTCCGCGACAGGGCAGGGTGAAGCTTTCTTT; CDR3: CASSYSATGQGEAFF
J: TRBJ1-4; D: -; V: TRBV9; size: few; DNA: TGTGCCAGCAGCGAGACGGACAGCTATAATGAAAAACTGTTTTTT; CDR3: CASSETDSYNEKLFF
J: TRBJ2-7; D: TRBD1; V: TRBV6-8; size: few; DNA: TGTGCCAGCAAAGGACAGGGGGTCCACGAGCAGTACTTC; CDR3: CASKGQGVHEQYF
J: TRBJ1-1; D: TRBD1; V: TRBV6-8; size: few; DNA: TGTGCCGCCAAGACAGGGACGAACACTGAAGCTTTCTTT; CDR3: CAAKTGTNTEAFF
J: TRBJ1-6; D: TRBD1; V: TRBV18; size: -; DNA: TGTGCCAGCTCTCAAGAGACAGGGGGCAATTCACCCCTCCACTTT; CDR3: CASSQETGGNSPLHF
J: TRBJ2-7; D: TRBD1; V: TRBV14; size: few; DNA: TGTGCCAGCAGCCCCTTTGGGACAGACTACGAGCAGTACTTC; CDR3: CASSPFGTDYEQYF
J: TRBJ2-3; D: TRBD1; V: TRBV9; size: few; DNA: TGTGCCAGCAGTGTTAAGGGGGCTGGGACAGATACGCAGTATTTT; CDR3: CASSVKGAGTDTQYF
J: TRBJ2-6; D: -; V: TRBV19; size: -; DNA: TGTGCCAGTACCCCCGGGGGGGCCAACGTCCTGACTTTC; CDR3: CASTPGGANVLTF
J: TRBJ2-5; D: TRBD1; V: TRBV6-8; size: few; DNA: TGTGCCAGCAGTGACCGCGACAGGGTAATGGAGACCCAGTACTTC; CDR3: CASSDRDRVMETQYF
J: TRBJ1-5; D: -; V: TRBV30; size: few; DNA: TGTGCCTGGAGTGTACGGGGGATGGGGTGGTCCCAGCATTTT; CDR3: CAWSVRGMGWSQHF
J: TRBJ2-5; D: -; V: TRBV6-1; size: -; DNA: TGTGCCAGCAGTGAAGCGCTTTTCAGGTTGGGAGAGACCCAGTACTTC; CDR3: CASSEALFRLGETQYF
J: TRBJ2-3; D: -; V: TRBV9; size: -; DNA: TGTGCCAGCAGGGGCCAGGGTAGCACAGATACGCAGTATTTT; CDR3: CASRGQGSTDTQYF
J: TRBJ1-2; D: -; V: TRBV19; size: -; DNA: TGTGCCAGTAGTATGCAGGGCATCTATGGCTACACCTTC; CDR3: CASSMQGIYGYTF
J: TRBJ1-2; D: -; V: TRBV5-1; size: once; DNA: TGCGCCAGCAGCCCGGCGCGGGGCCGGAGCGGCTACACCTTC; CDR3: CASSPARGRSGYTF
J: TRBJ1-1; D: -; V: TRBV6-8; size: -; DNA: TGTGCCATCAGCTCCGCCCAGCTGGGGAAGACTGAAGCTTTCTTT; CDR3: CAISSAQLGKTEAFF
J: TRBJ1-1; D: TRBD1; V: TRBV10-2; size: -; DNA: TGCGCCAGCAGTGCAGGGGGCACTGAAGCTTTCTTT; CDR3: CASSAGGTEAFF
J: TRBJ1-1; D: -; V: TRBV29-1; size: few; DNA: TGCAGCGTTGAAAAGGGGGGTGGTAACACTGAAGCTTTCTTT; CDR3: CSVEKGGGNTEAFF
J: TRBJ2-6; D: -; V: TRBV5-1; size: -; DNA: TGCGCCAGCAGCCCCGGACAGAGCTCTGGGGCCAACGTCCTGACTTTC; CDR3: CASSPGQSSGANVLTF
J: TRBJ1-6; D: -; V: TRBV19; size: -; DNA: TGTGCCAGTAGTATGAGAGGAGGGCAAACCAATTCACCCCTCCACTTT; CDR3: CASSMRGGQTNSPLHF
J: TRBJ2-7; D: -; V: TRBV4-1; size: few; DNA: TGCGCCAGCAGCCATAGGGACACCAAGGGCTACGAGCAGTACTTC; CDR3: CASSHRDTKGYEQYF
J: TRBJ2-7; D: -; V: TRBV4-1; size: -; DNA: TGCGCCAGCAGCCCCTATTTGGACAGCCGGGGGAGCGAGCAGTACTTC; CDR3: CASSPYLDSRGSEQYF
J: TRBJ1-1; D: -; V: TRBV6-8; size: once; DNA: TGTGCCAGCAGTTACGGGGGGTTGGGTGAAGCTTTCTTT; CDR3: CASSYGGLGEAFF
J: TRBJ2-7; D: -; V: TRBV6-8; size: few; DNA: TGTGCCAGCAGTTACTCGAGCAACACCTACGAGCAGTACTTC; CDR3: CASSYSSNTYEQYF